The subject of this entry is one T cell receptor (beta chain). Its antigen remains unidentified. Nothing much larger sits one base from this clone, and base qualities are not available. The CDR3 regions of human TCRbeta chains were analyzed by immunosequencing. Per the original workflow: TCRs in the repertoires were matched against a reference library of SARS-CoV-2-specific TCRs that had been generated with the MIRA antigen-specificity platform. Breadth meant the fraction of unique TCRs that were SARS-CoV-2-associated, whereas depth meant the fraction of total T cells that were SARS-CoV-2-associated. Each spike-specific TCR was assigned to its reactive spike region and to a CD4 or CD8 class using the MIRA data. Log10-transformed breadth and depth values were compared by one-way ANOVA with Sidak's multiple comparisons tests. The clones in this table, taken by TCRdb from immuneACCESS, are in-frame only. Not every clone is retained; where verified, under half of the shortfall comes from an unresolved V gene, and the cause of the rest is unknown. The DNA was the basis for D and trimming; V, J and clone size are from that table. The sample records 120,000 to 150,000 clones, about 90% of which are singletons. The ten largest clones capture roughly 7.6% of the sample.

These data are taken from a study of T cell responses to AZD1222 COVID-19 vaccine (dated by TCRdb to about 2021). General notes on the study: A total of approximately 240 trial participants underwent TCR sequencing, of whom roughly 210 had received two doses of AZD1222 and about 26 had received two doses of the MenACWY control vaccine. Trial participants were enrolled into age subgroups of 18-55, 56-69 and 70-plus years, which contained approximately 150, 30 and 60 TCR-sequenced participants, respectively.

The sample's time point label, decoded: about 28 days (+/-7) after the second vaccine dose. This specimen's treatment or condition label, interpreted: meningococcal conjugate vaccine given as trial control. Samples from vaccinated people were obtained from the UK trials COV001 and COV002, which included a single-blind randomized controlled phase 2/3 trial of AZD1222 (ChAdOx1 nCoV-19) in healthy adults. Trial participant PBMC samples were collected at day 0 and day 28 after the second dose for TCRbeta chain sequencing. The full study reports these points: No day 14 peak-response samples were available, so repertoires were characterized only after the peak T cell response. Only 5 to 7 AZD1222 recipients were SARS-CoV-2 seropositive at baseline, limiting conclusions about previously exposed vaccinees. Most participants were white British and females outnumbered males, and the authors suggested that clonal diversity may have been underestimated. Nearly half of unique spike-specific TCRs reportedly recognized epitopes outside regions mutated in the B.1.351 and B.1.1.7 variants. After two AZD1222 doses, both the breadth and the depth of spike-specific TCRs were significantly higher than at day 0 and than in MenACWY recipients. CD4 TCRs associated with the vaccine covered the entire spike protein, and the dominant responses were in regions 160-218 and 743-854. In the small 56-69-year group, the increase in depth fell short of significance, most likely because of low power.

CDR1 is given as SGHRS and CDR2 as YFSETQ, both from the germline V gene. Spanning cysteine to phenylalanine, the CDR3 consists of 15 amino acids. Only the CDR3 region is kept as DNA, spanning 45 bases read in frame from base 1. Unmatched junction bases come to 5, with V trimmed by 0 bases and J by 8 bases. Here the chain combines TRBV5-1 and TRBJ1-4; 9 bases in the middle match TRBD1. This TCR was sampled from an adult who received the MenACWY meningococcal vaccine as a control. Specimen: peripheral blood, collected 28 days after the second dose of the MenACWY control vaccine. The DNA sequence reads TGCGCCAGCAGCTTGGAAGGGACAGGGTTCGAAAAACTGTTTTTT. Translated, this is CASSLEGTGFEKLFF.